The next 25 T cell receptor beta chains were all read from a single sample in a study of cytomegalovirus exposure and HLA in healthy donors (dated by TCRdb to about 2017). Libraries were built with the immunoSEQ multiplex PCR assay. For the multiplex PCR, a mixture combining 60 forward primers for TCR Vbeta segments and 13 reverse primers for TCR Jbeta segments was used. The table comes from immuneACCESS by way of TCRdb, which keeps in-frame sequences with V and J called. Part of the clones is missing from these tables; in studies checked, under half for an unresolved V gene and the rest for unknown reasons. The sample has about 80,000 clones on record, around 77% of them singletons. The top ten clones comprise less than 25% of the sample. Sequencing was performed on PBMCs. The origin of the receptors is a middle-aged woman in good health and CMV-seropositive.

The chain links TRBV5-1 to TRBJ1-2; the D gene is possibly TRBD1 (6 bases). Germline loops: CDR1 SGHRS, CDR2 YFSETQ. The CDR3 extends over 14 amino acids. V was pared by 0 bases and J by 3 bases, with 9 bases between. CDR3 sequence (DNA): TGCGCCAGCAGCTTGGGGGACAAGTACTATGGCTACACCTTC. Translating it yields CASSLGDKYYGYTF.

The V gene is TRBV7-2, the J gene TRBJ2-1, with D hard to call. This CDR3 has 12 amino acids. V was shortened by 2 bases and J by 9 bases, with 8 bases between the two germline ends. The germline V gene has CDR1 SGHTA and CDR2 FQGNSA. CDR3 nucleotides: TGTGCCAGCAGCTTAAATCGCGGTGAGCAGTTCTTC. Residues: CASSLNRGEQFF.

The rearrangement links TRBV19 to TRBJ1-1; D unclear. Trimming shortened V by 1 base and J by 0 bases, and 3 bases separated the two germline ends. From germline, CDR1 is LNHDA and CDR2 SQIVND (reference sequence). This CDR3 contains 13 residues. Here the CDR3 reads CASSIAVNTEAFF. CDR3 bases: TGTGCCAGTAGTATAGCCGTGAACACTGAAGCTTTCTTT.

In its sample, this clone was seen a few times. The rearrangement uses TRBV7-9 and TRBJ1-1, with 7 nucleotides matching TRBD1. The CDR3 is 15 amino acids. Germline CDR1 reads SEHNR; CDR2 reads FQNEAQ (reference sequence). The V gene end was trimmed by 5 bases and the J gene end by 1 base; junction bases not matched to a gene: 7. The CDR3 DNA reads as TGTGCCAGCAGCACTCATCACAGGGGGAACACTGAAGCTTTCTTT. As protein: CASSTHHRGNTEAFF.

The CDR3 is CASSREGTSYNEQFF. CDR3 coding DNA: TGTGCCAGCAGCCGCGAGGGGACATCCTACAATGAGCAGTTCTTC. The V gene is TRBV11-3, the J gene TRBJ2-1; TRBD1 might be the D (6 bases). CDR1 and CDR2 from the germline V gene are SGHNT and YENEEA. The CDR3 runs to 15 residues. Trimming cost V 5 bases and J 1 base, with 12 bases left between them.

The chain uses TRBV5-6 and TRBJ2-2; TRBD1 is a possible D gene (5 bases). Germline V gene lookup returns CDR1 SGHDT and CDR2 YYEEEE. The CDR3 has 15 amino acids. V lost 3 bases, J lost 5 bases, and 14 bases lay in between. CDR3 protein: CASSWGSLITGELFF. CDR3 DNA sequence: TGTGCCAGCAGCTGGGGCAGCCTGATTACCGGGGAGCTGTTTTTT.

The genes are TRBV6-5 and TRBJ1-4; 7 bases align to TRBD1. The length of the CDR3 is 15 residues. The ends lost 5 bases at V and 7 bases at J; junction bases unmatched: 10. Germline V CDR1 and CDR2: MNHEY, SVGAGI. The CDR3 sequence is CASSPPRDRGEKLFF. CDR3 DNA sequence: TGTGCCAGCAGTCCACCCCGGGACAGAGGTGAAAAACTGTTTTTT.

The gene calls are TRBV4-2 and TRBJ1-5; D perhaps matches TRBD1 (6 bases). The germline V and J ends were trimmed by 4 bases and 0 bases, with 16 bases remaining between them. CDR3 length equals 17 residues. Germline V gene sequence: CDR1 LGHNA, CDR2 YNFKEQ. The CDR3 DNA is TGTGCCAGCAGCCCAGCATCTCCGGGACATAGCAATCAGCCCCAGCATTTT. It is translated as CASSPASPGHSNQPQHF.

The rearrangement uses TRBV5-4 and TRBJ2-6; 7 positions agree with TRBD1. The CDR3 runs 16 residues. Germline V gives CDR1 SGHNT, CDR2 YYREEE (reference sequence). Trimming took 0 bases from V and 2 from J; bases not matched to a gene: 2. CDR3 sequence reads: CASSLAGTAGANVLTF. CDR3 bases: TGTGCCAGCAGCTTGGCAGGGACAGCTGGGGCCAACGTCCTGACTTTC.

In this sample, this clone turned up a few times. This chain links TRBV4-1 with TRBJ1-2; 7 positions agree with TRBD1. Germline V CDR1 and CDR2: MGHRA, YSYEKL. The CDR3 is made up of 16 amino acids. After removal of 2 bases from V and 8 bases from J, the junction contained 14 bases not matched to a gene. CDR3 loop: CASSQQGSGQVFGYTF. In DNA form, the CDR3 reads TGCGCCAGCAGCCAACAGGGGTCCGGACAGGTCTTCGGCTACACCTTC.

In its sample, this clone was seen a few times. This rearrangement joins TRBV6-1 to TRBJ2-5; D call uncertain. CDR3 length: 12 residues. Trimming removed 6 bases from V and 1 base from J, with 6 bases in between. CDR1 and CDR2 from the germline V gene are MNHNS and SASEGT. DNA for the CDR3: TGTGCCAGCAGACTAAGCCAAGAGACCCAGTACTTC. Translation: CASRLSQETQYF.

This chain connects TRBV12-5 to TRBJ2-7; 8 bases are shared with TRBD2. Trimming cost V 0 bases and J 2 bases; bases outside gene matches: 6. The CDR3 is 16 amino acids. CDR1 LGHNT and CDR2 FRNRAP come from the germline V gene. The CDR3 DNA follows: TGTGCTAGTGGTTTGGTAGTGAGTAGCGGGACCTACGAGCAGTACTTC. Its translation: CASGLVVSSGTYEQYF.

The chain employs TRBV5-1 and TRBJ2-3; TRBD1 agrees at 10 bases. V was clipped by 0 bases and J by 4 bases; unmatched bases: 11. Germline V gives CDR1 SGHRS, CDR2 YFSETQ. The CDR3 extends over 18 amino acids. The chain's CDR3 is CASSLAGGVTGGADTQYF. CDR3 in DNA: TGCGCCAGCAGCTTGGCGGGCGGCGTGACAGGGGGCGCAGATACGCAGTATTTT.

The chain recombines TRBV7-9 with TRBJ2-6; D possibly corresponds to TRBD2 (5 bases). Germline V gene sequence: CDR1 SEHNR, CDR2 FQNEAQ (reference sequence). The ends were cut back, 3 bases at V and 0 bases at J, with 9 bases in the middle. The length of the CDR3 is 16 residues. The CDR3 DNA reads as TGTGCCAGCAGCTTCCTAGGGAGCTCTGGGGCCAACGTCCTGACTTTC. Its translation: CASSFLGSSGANVLTF.

J is TRBJ1-2 and V is TRBV7-2, with TRBD1 matching 9 bases. This CDR3 has 15 residues. With V trimmed by 3 bases and J by 8 bases, 10 bases remained unmatched. Germline V lookup: CDR1 SGHTA, CDR2 FQGNSA. The CDR3 bases are TGTGCCAGCAGCTTGGCCGGGACAGGGTTAGTCGGCTACACCTTC. Its protein is CASSLAGTGLVGYTF.

This chain links TRBV2 with TRBJ1-3; 7 nucleotides agree with TRBD1. Per germline, CDR1 SNHLY and CDR2 FYNNEI. Trimming at V came to 4 bases and at J to 3 bases, leaving 3 bases not matched to a gene. The CDR3 extends over 14 amino acids. The CDR3 spells CASSAGQIGNTIYF. The CDR3 DNA reads as TGTGCCAGCAGTGCGGGACAGATTGGAAACACCATATATTTT.

V gene TRBV29-1 combines with J gene TRBJ2-7, with TRBD1 matching 7 bases. The V segment lost 7 bases and the J segment 6 bases; nucleotides outside the gene matches: 6. Per the germline V gene, CDR1 is SQVTM and CDR2 is ANQGSEA. The CDR3 extends over 11 amino acids. In DNA, the CDR3 is TGCAGCGGGCTGACAGGGCTCGAGCAGTACTTC. Translating gives CSGLTGLEQYF.

The chain is built from TRBV2 and TRBJ2-1, with 9 nucleotides matching TRBD2. CDR3 length: 16 residues. Germline trimming cut 2 bases from V and 7 bases from J; bases unmatched to any gene: 9. The germline gives CDR1 SNHLY, CDR2 FYNNEI. The DNA of the CDR3 is TGTGCCAGCAGTGAAACGTCCCCGGGACTAGCTAATGAGCAGTTCTTC. As protein: CASSETSPGLANEQFF. Supplemented by reference TRBV2 and TRBJ2-1, the full variable domain reads EPEVTQTPSHQVTQMGQEVILRCVPISNHLYFYWYRQILGQKVEFLVSFYNNEISEKSEIFDDQFSVERPDGSNFTLKIRSTKLEDSAMYFCASSETSPGLANEQFFGPGTRLTVL.

The J gene is TRBJ1-3, the V gene TRBV7-8; D is uncertain. V was trimmed by 6 bases and J by 3 bases, leaving 9 bases between them. The CDR3 consists of 13 residues. The germline V gene has CDR1 SGHVS and CDR2 FQNEAQ. CDR3 amino acids: CASRLDNGNTIYF. CDR3 DNA: TGTGCCAGCAGACTAGATAATGGAAACACCATATATTTT.

The rearrangement links TRBV28 to TRBJ2-3, with 9 nucleotides matching TRBD2. The CDR3 extends over 14 amino acids. Germline values: CDR1 MDHEN, CDR2 SYDVKM. The junction had 4 bases not matched to a gene; V was cut back by 4 bases and J by 5 bases. The CDR3 spells CASSSGLAIDTQYF. CDR3 coding DNA: TGTGCCAGCAGTTCCGGACTAGCGATAGATACGCAGTATTTT. The full variable domain, in which reference TRBV28 and TRBJ2-3 provide the parts outside the CDR3, is DVKVTQSSRYLVKRTGEKVFLECVQDMDHENMFWYRQDPGLGLRLIYFSYDVKMKEKGDIPEGYSVSREKKERFSLILESASTNQTSMYLCASSSGLAIDTQYFGPGTRLTVL.

The gene calls are TRBV30 and TRBJ2-3; unclear D gene. V lost 4 bases, J lost 0 bases, and 23 bases lay in between. From germline, CDR1 is GTSNPN and CDR2 SVGIG (reference sequence). This CDR3 comprises 18 residues. The CDR3 protein is CAWILSLPRQTSTDTQYF. In nucleotides, the CDR3 is TGTGCCTGGATTCTCTCCCTCCCGCGGCAGACTAGCACAGATACGCAGTATTTT. Complete variable domain (other parts from reference TRBV30 and TRBJ2-3): SQTIHQWPATLVQPVGSPLSLECTVEGTSNPNLYWYRQAAGRGLQLLFYSVGIGQISSEVPQNLSASRPQDRQFILSSKKLLLSDSGFYLCAWILSLPRQTSTDTQYFGPGTRLTVL.

The chain is built from TRBV27 and TRBJ2-2, with TRBD2 matching over 9 bases. The trim removed 7 bases at V and 0 bases at J, leaving 15 bases unmatched. CDR1 and CDR2 from the germline V gene are MNHEY and SMNVEV (reference sequence). This CDR3 contains 19 residues. This chain's CDR3 is CASTYLGASGDPNTGELFF. The CDR3 coding sequence is TGTGCCAGCACCTACCTAGGGGCTAGCGGGGACCCGAACACCGGGGAGCTGTTTTTT.

The table lists this clone with a count of one. The chain links TRBV2 to TRBJ2-7; D remains ambiguous. Trimming cost V 6 bases and J 0 bases, with 3 bases left between them. The CDR3 totals 11 residues. Germline assignment: CDR1 SNHLY and CDR2 FYNNEI. This CDR3 is CASSSSYEQYF. DNA for the CDR3: TGTGCCAGCAGCAGCTCCTACGAGCAGTACTTC. The full variable domain, with the rest looked up from reference TRBV2 and TRBJ2-7, is EPEVTQTPSHQVTQMGQEVILRCVPISNHLYFYWYRQILGQKVEFLVSFYNNEISEKSEIFDDQFSVERPDGSNFTLKIRSTKLEDSAMYFCASSSSYEQYFGPGTRLTVT.

The chain uses TRBV4-1 and TRBJ2-1; D may be TRBD2 (5 bases). CDR3 length: 19 residues. Germline-derived CDR1 and CDR2 are MGHRA and YSYEKL. The V gene lost 1 base and the J gene lost 7 bases, with 26 bases spanning the gap. As DNA, the CDR3 is TGCGCCAGCAGCCAAGTAGGAGGAACTATTCACCCGGCGCGGAATGAGCAGTTCTTC. Encoded protein: CASSQVGGTIHPARNEQFF.

Notes on this clone: The junction departs from the called germline gene at one end, perhaps through a read error. This sequence joins TRBV5-1 and TRBJ2-5; the match to TRBD1 covers 8 bases. The CDR3 covers 14 residues. The germline CDR1 and CDR2 sequences are SGHRS and YFSETQ. CDR3 DNA sequence: TGCGCCAGCAGCCTGGACAGGGTAAAAGAGACCCGGTACTTC. Translated: CASSLDRVKETRYF.